Here is one TCR beta chain with its context. As yet, its antigen is unknown. Clones were read by immunoSEQ multiplex PCR, and TCRdb kept only the in-frame ones, dropping some. The data hold more than 9,500 clones, with around 85% observed a single time. V was pared by 1 base and J by 6 bases, with 13 bases between. Germline CDR1 and CDR2: KGHSH and LQKENI. The CDR3 is 14 amino acids. This specimen belongs to a study of PD-1 blockade in classical Hodgkin lymphoma. Study-wide results and limits: Patients who began taking nivolumab under 1 year after ASCT were left out. Whereas CD4+ TCR diversity had risen significantly by C4D1, CD8+ TCR diversity had not. Compared with healthy donors, newly diagnosed patients reportedly showed lower baseline TCR diversity.

Brentuximab vedotin exposure varied, and every patient relapsed after autologous stem cell transplantation. Thawed PBMCs yielded CD4+ T cells through magnetic negative selection. Responses achieved at best were complete response, partial response or progressive disease. This sequence originates from a human donor with classical Hodgkin lymphoma. The chain is built from TRBV18 and TRBJ2-7; a weak D match, TRBD2 (6 bases). This specimen was CD4+ T cells from blood, taken at baseline. The chain's CDR3 is CASSPRGGSGEQYF. In DNA form, the CDR3 reads TGTGCCAGCTCACCACGTGGGGGGTCGGGCGAGCAGTACTTC.